The 14 T cell receptor beta chains reported below all come from one sample, sequenced in a study of regulatory T cells in long-lasting Graves disease. The TCR beta library used iRepertoire HTBI primers with Arm-PCR amplification of CDR3. Using its own MiXCR run on the multiplex PCR reads, TCRdb lists one record per CDR3 protein. The sample records 300,000 to 450,000 distinct CDR3 sequences, about 14% being singletons. As for time point: newly diagnosed GD, antithyroid drugs for less than 3 months. Extracted PBMC RNA gave rise to the TCR library. Here the sequenced sample was peripheral blood mononuclear cells (PBMCs), taken at new diagnosis, from a patient treated with antithyroid drugs. Receptors originate from a female donor with Graves disease.

This clonotype showed up many times. V is TRBV12-3 or TRBV12-4 and J is TRBJ2-1; 10 positions match TRBD2. V gave up 6 bases and J gave up 3 bases; unmatched junction bases: 11. The CDR3 has 17 residues. CDR3 in amino acids: CASSHSGRLDVYNEQFF. In DNA form, the CDR3 reads TGTGCCAGCAGCCATAGCGGGAGGTTAGATGTCTACAATGAGCAGTTCTTC.

CDR3 sequence reads: CASSPSPPGDPNEQFF. The CDR3 bases are TGTGCCAGCAGCCCAAGTCCCCCAGGGGACCCCAATGAGCAGTTCTTC. The J gene is TRBJ2-1, the V gene TRBV7-9; D is possibly TRBD1 (6 bases). In germline, CDR1 is SEHNR, CDR2 FQNEAQ (reference sequence). This CDR3 has 16 amino acids. The V end was cut by 5 bases, the J end by 6 bases, with 20 bases between.

This clonotype was seen repeatedly, ten times or more. The chain employs TRBV28 and TRBJ2-3; TRBD2 matches at 8 bases. CDR3 length: 14 residues. V shed 6 bases and J 5 bases; nucleotides not matched to a gene: 7. Germline V gene sequence: CDR1 MDHEN, CDR2 SYDVKM. CDR3 loop: CASRNSGSRDTQYF. CDR3 bases: TGTGCCAGCAGGAACAGCGGGAGCCGAGATACGCAGTATTTT.

The sample holds many counts of this clonotype. Here the CDR3 DNA reads TGTGCCAGCGGCTTCTTTGGACTGACGAACACTGAAGCTTTCTTT. Translation gives CASGFFGLTNTEAFF. The J gene is TRBJ1-1, the V gene TRBV2; D not certain. V was shortened by 8 bases and J by 1 base, with 17 bases between the two germline ends. The CDR3 sequence is 15 residues long. Germline lookup yields CDR1 SNHLY and CDR2 FYNNEI.

This clonotype was observed many times. The V and J genes are TRBV5-1 and TRBJ2-4; TRBD1 matches at 8 bases. Germline CDR1 SGHRS, CDR2 YFSETQ. Losses at the gene ends were 5 bases for V and 7 bases for J; bases not matched to a gene: 17. The CDR3 has 17 amino acids. CDR3 protein: CASSRGRGQTSTNIQYF. The CDR3 nucleotides are TGCGCCAGCAGTCGTGGCAGGGGGCAAACCTCGACGAACATTCAGTACTTC. Filled out from reference TRBV5-1 and TRBJ2-4, the complete variable domain reads KAGVTQTPRYLIKTRGQQVTLSCSPISGHRSVSWYQQTPGQGLQFLFEYFSETQRNKGNFPGRFSGRQFSNSRSEMNVSTLELGDSALYLCASSRGRGQTSTNIQYFGAGTRLSVL.

This clonotype occurred a few times. The chain combines TRBV4-1 with TRBJ1-5, with a weak D call TRBD1 (6 bases). Germline lookup yields CDR1 MGHRA and CDR2 YSYEKL. This CDR3 comprises 15 residues. V gave up 0 bases and J gave up 7 bases, with 13 bases separating them. CDR3 protein: CASSQEEQGGQPQHF. DNA for the CDR3: TGCGCCAGCAGCCAAGAAGAACAGGGAGGACAGCCCCAGCATTTT.

This clonotype was seen many times. The chain has TRBV7-9 and TRBJ1-1, with a possible D match to TRBD1 (5 bases). Germline CDR1 is SEHNR and CDR2 is FQNEAQ (reference sequence). This CDR3 region has 14 residues. Trimming shortened V by 7 bases and J by 5 bases, and 17 bases separated the two germline ends. The CDR3 loop reads CASNGLHGGTEAFF. DNA of the CDR3: TGTGCCAGCAACGGGCTCCATGGGGGGACTGAAGCTTTCTTT.

This clonotype has ten or more counts. The V and J genes are TRBV2 and TRBJ2-7; D may be TRBD1 or TRBD2 (5 bases each). V shed 0 bases and J shed 7 bases, with 16 bases lying between them. The CDR3 has 15 residues. Germline assignment: CDR1 SNHLY and CDR2 FYNNEI. CDR3 coding DNA: TGTGCCAGCAGTGAAGCGCTTCAGGGACCTCAGGAGCAGTACTTC. This sequence encodes CASSEALQGPQEQYF.

This clonotype has only a few counts. V and J are TRBV18 and TRBJ2-1; possibly TRBD1 for D (5 bases). The CDR3 sequence is 15 residues long. Germline V lookup: CDR1 KGHSH, CDR2 LQKENI. Trimming left V 1 base short and J 7 bases short, with 14 bases between. The CDR3 coding sequence is TGTGCCAGCTCACCACAAAATCCAGGGTGGAATGAGCAGTTCTTC. Translation: CASSPQNPGWNEQFF.

This clonotype was found many times. The rearrangement joins TRBV4-1 to TRBJ2-7; 13 bases align to TRBD2. This CDR3 region has 15 residues. Per germline, CDR1 MGHRA and CDR2 YSYEKL. V gave up 4 bases and J gave up 4 bases; unmatched junction bases: 4. This CDR3 reads CASSRMTSGGYEQYF. In DNA form, the CDR3 reads TGCGCCAGCAGCCGGATGACTAGCGGGGGGTACGAGCAGTACTTC.

Many counts were recorded for this clonotype. The J gene is TRBJ1-1, the V gene TRBV28; D gene uncertain. The CDR3 runs 13 residues. Between the trimmed V and J ends, which lost 4 bases and 0 bases, there was a span of 6 bases. CDR1 and CDR2 from the germline V gene are MDHEN and SYDVKM. CDR3 nucleotides: TGTGCCAGCAGTTCACAGCTGAACACTGAAGCTTTCTTT. Translating it yields CASSSQLNTEAFF.

This chain links TRBV5-1 with TRBJ2-1; possibly TRBD2 for D (6 bases). Germline-derived CDR1 and CDR2 are SGHRS and YFSETQ. This CDR3 region has 15 residues. The V and J ends lost 8 bases and 9 bases respectively, with 24 bases between them. The DNA for the CDR3 is TGCGCCAGTCGACCGGGACTTCGGCGCCACGGTGAGCAGTTCTTC. It codes for CASRPGLRRHGEQFF.

This clonotype was seen ten or more times. This chain joins TRBV5-6 and TRBJ1-1; 8 nucleotides align to TRBD1. From germline, CDR1 is SGHDT and CDR2 YYEEEE. Germline trimming cut 5 bases from V and 1 base from J; bases unmatched to any gene: 4. The length of the CDR3 is 14 residues. CDR3 residues: CASRPGGRNTEAFF. As DNA, the CDR3 is TGTGCCAGCAGGCCAGGGGGCCGGAACACTGAAGCTTTCTTT. Full variable domain (rest looked up from reference TRBV5-6 and TRBJ1-1): DAGVTQSPTHLIKTRGQQVTLRCSPKSGHDTVSWYQQALGQGPQFIFQYYEEEERQRGNFPDRFSGHQFPNYSSELNVNALLLGDSALYLCASRPGGRNTEAFFGQGTRLTVV.

In this sample, this clonotype turned up many times. The CDR3: CASGGGSRNTEAFF. In nucleotides, the CDR3 is TGTGCTAGTGGGGGCGGGAGCAGAAACACTGAAGCTTTCTTT. V gene TRBV12-5 combines with J gene TRBJ1-1; D gene unclear. The CDR3 contains 14 residues. V shed 6 bases and J shed 2 bases, with 13 bases lying between them. From germline, CDR1 is LGHNT and CDR2 FRNRAP.